The present entry profiles one TCR beta chain with its context. It lacks a known antigen. Base qualities are missing; no much larger clone stands one base away. These data originate in a study of cytomegalovirus exposure and HLA in healthy donors (TCRdb year 2017). The study in broad terms: An earlier analysis of some 600 of the donors reported 276 Gb of sequence data and 117 million unique TCR beta sequences obtained from around 180 million T cells. About 280 gigabases of sequencing data and around 90 million unique TCR sequences made up an early release that covered approximately 700 HLA-typed donors. Among the roughly 380 genotyped donors, around 79% belonged to the genetic ancestry cluster associated with self-reported Caucasian donors. The study aimed to test whether signatures of past pathogen exposure could be identified by cataloging public T cell receptors. The study profiled the T cell repertoires of some 610 subjects by immunosequencing and related them to cytomegalovirus serostatus. Besides the first cohort of 500 to 700 subjects, a separate validation cohort made up of 90 to 150 different subjects was used. To predict cytomegalovirus infection status, the study brought together high-throughput TCR immunosequencing, statistical association of individual TCRs with disease status, and machine learning. In a later analysis, previously published TCR beta repertoires from several hundred donors were re-analyzed and high-resolution HLA genotyping was added so that TCR occurrence patterns could be studied. In the later analysis, no new phenotypic data were used to find candidate immune exposures; instead, reliance was placed on TCR beta sequences and their occurrence across donors. In an earlier analysis of roughly 600 of the donors, high-throughput TCR beta sequencing was used to judge whether each TCR beta V gene segment behaved as functional or pseudogenic. Donor age, sex, ethnicity and CMV serostatus were compiled alongside the repertoire data. In a later genetic analysis, genome-wide SNP genotypes for about three fifths of the 666 donors were used, and that subset was treated as a discovery cohort. Every discovery cohort repertoire had been produced on one sequencing platform. HLA typing included class I and class II loci at four-digit resolution. The number of typed donors differed by locus: about 620-640 for A, B, C, DRB1 and DQB1; about 520 for DQA1; 600 to 610 for DPA1; and some 450 for DPB1. Roughly five DR-DQ haplotypes were treated as single units for association and clustering because of strong linkage in the cohort. Among about 410 genotyped donors of the cohort, an average of roughly 230,000 unique TCR beta nucleotide sequences was sequenced per donor, of which about 19% were non-productive.

In total, roughly 670 healthy bone marrow donors made up the cohort. All cohort members were sampled while nominally healthy, although unrecorded immune exposures were likely present. The donor was CMV seronegative and was included in the group of 352 seronegative cohort members. Every donor gave a peripheral blood sample, and the peripheral blood mononuclear cells from that sample were used for TCR beta sequencing. Genomic DNA extraction from the blood cell samples was performed with the Qiagen DNeasy Blood Extraction Kit. Libraries were prepared through the immunoSEQ multiplex PCR assay. The multiplex PCR relied on a mix of 60 forward primers for TCR Vbeta segments and 13 reverse primers for TCR Jbeta segments. The CDR3 region of rearranged TCR beta genes was amplified from genomic DNA with a multiplex PCR assay. The amplified TCR beta libraries were sequenced on the Illumina HiSeq System as 87-base-pair reads. Under the source paper's analysis protocol: A later analysis tallied 70 million to 100 million unique TCR beta chains across the 700 or so repertoires, and some 10 million of those chains were shared by two or more donors. Raw reads were error-corrected and collapsed into unique sequences by a nearest-neighbor algorithm in which closely related sequences were merged to remove PCR and sequencing errors. To assign V, D and J gene segments, CDR3 sequences were aligned to IMGT reference sequences. For a sequence to be retained, a match of at least six nucleotides was required to both a V gene segment and a J gene segment. Rearrangements were classified as productive when the CDR3 lacked stop codons and remained in frame with V and J, and all other rearrangements were classified as non-productive. CDR3 was defined by IMGT convention, running from the second conserved V-encoded cysteine to the conserved J-encoded phenylalanine. Sequences without an unambiguous match to a single V gene segment were excluded from the earlier analysis of about 640 of the donors. In an earlier analysis of more than 500 of the donors, a V segment was called functional when productive rearrangements were above 56.7%, and segregating when the standard deviation between donors exceeded 5%. A statistical classification framework was built to diagnose cytomegalovirus status from the catalog of TCR beta chain sequences. A later analysis assigned V and J genes by comparing TCR nucleotide sequences with IMGT/GENE-DB human TR gene sequences. The TCRdist pipeline was used in a later analysis to assign CDR3 sequences and most-parsimonious VDJ recombination scenarios. In a later analysis, each TCR beta chain was defined by its CDR3 amino acid sequence together with its V-gene family, and reads without a unique V-gene family were excluded. As a way to deal with suspected cross-contamination and a sequencing artifact, a later analysis dropped hundreds of nucleotide sequences that were highly shared and had low generation probability. In a later analysis, a clonal expansion index was calculated for each public chain from normalized within-repertoire ranks of inferred template counts. Generation probabilities in a later analysis came from a VDJ recombination model fitted to out-of-frame rearrangements, and those results were checked against IGoR. In a later analysis, hypergeometric tests were used to score TCR-TCR, TCR-HLA and TCR-CMV co-occurrence, with a repertoire-size bias correction applied to TCR pairs. False discovery rates were estimated in a later analysis by permuting HLA or CMV assignments 20 times. A later analysis grouped co-occurring TCRs with DBSCAN, adding TCRdist sequence similarity when clustering within HLA-allele-positive subsets. Repertoires with fewer than 30,000 or more than 120,000 public chains were left out of co-occurrence clustering, as were a handful of repertoires with anomalous nucleotide sharing. The source is immuneACCESS, and TCRdb retained only in-frame sequences with V and J called. Part of the clones is not carried over; for the studies checked, unresolved V genes explain less than half of this, and the remainder is unexplained. The V and J calls and clone size are taken from that table; D and trimming were inferred from the DNA. Counted in this sample were about 110,000 clones; 71% of them appeared once. The ten largest clones represent approximately 2.8% of the sample.

Results the study describes overall, beyond this receptor: In a later analysis, around 17,000 TCR beta sequences were associated with specific HLA alleles at a false discovery rate of 0.05. A group of highly shared sequence variants was considered likely to be a technical artifact of the sequencing pipeline. CMV serostatus was the only immune exposure information available for the cohort. Cytomegalovirus status was reported to be diagnosed by the classifier with high specificity and sensitivity in both the original and validation cohorts. Correlated functional status among segregating V segments might be attributable to linkage disequilibrium, but an unknown experimental factor could not be ruled out. The cohort was sequenced for TCR beta chains only, and without alpha or paired-chain data the features that could be detected were limited. In a later analysis, TCR association rates were found to vary across HLA loci, with the most associated TCRs seen for DRB1 alleles and the fewest for HLA-C alleles. In a later analysis, HLA-associated TCR beta chains were found to be more clonally expanded and to have lower generation probabilities than equally common non-associated chains. In a later genetic analysis, fewer N-insertions in productive TCRs were reported among donors in an Asian-associated ancestry cluster than the roughly 640-donor mean. Three of the identified cytomegalovirus-associated TCR beta chains were confirmed in vitro to be specific for cytomegalovirus antigens. In an earlier analysis of over 550 of the donors, most TCR beta V segments were observed in productive rearrangements about 90% or about 30% of the time, broadly matching IMGT annotations. While some public TCRs were present in many individuals, most TCR sequences turned up only very rarely across donors. When HLA alleles, especially DR and DQ, strongly co-occurred, TCR associations were difficult to assign to individual alleles. A further reported finding was that TCR beta sequences accurately predicted the HLA-A and HLA-B alleles for most subjects in the first cohort. It was suggested by the authors that the approach could potentially be generalized to other disease states and immunological phenotypes. Seventeen rarely observed V segments, including chromosome 9 orphons, were excluded from the earlier analysis of several hundred of the donors because counts were too low. HLA typing was unavailable for some donors at each locus, so association tests used only the typed subset. A total of roughly 160 TCR beta chains were listed by the study as associated with cytomegalovirus. A later analysis found that most CMV-associated TCR beta chains appeared HLA-restricted, with HLA associations seemingly driven largely by CMV exposure. In a later genetic analysis, a missense DCLRE1C variant was associated with V-gene and J-gene trimming of TCR beta chains, and the association was replicated in an independent cohort. Roughly uniform sequencing depth across donors was assumed in presence/absence analyses, although this assumption may not hold. In a later analysis, several top co-occurrence clusters were reported to appear linked to parvovirus B19, influenza, CMV and Epstein-Barr virus.

Source material: PBMCs. This TCR came from a female donor in good health and CMV-seronegative.

The nucleotides read TGCGCCAGCAGCTTGTTTCCCCAGGAGTCGGGGGATGAGCAGTTCTTC. This sequence encodes CASSLFPQESGDEQFF. The chain joins TRBV5-1 to TRBJ2-1; a tentative D call is TRBD2 (6 bases match). V gives up 1 base and J gives up 8 bases, and the segment between their germline ends measures 19 bases. Sequences SGHRS (CDR1) and YFSETQ (CDR2) are obtained from the germline V gene. Counted from cysteine to phenylalanine, this CDR3 has 16 amino acids. The only DNA kept is the CDR3, 48 bases in frame from the first base.